Shown below are 20 T cell receptor beta chains from a single sample sequenced in a study of shared clonotypes between healthy human individuals. CD45RO-negative cells were positively selected for CCR7, leaving out terminally differentiated effector memory CD45RA+ cells. Profiling relied on immunoSEQ multiplex PCR, and the TCRdb table lists in-frame clones only, not all of them. The sample records some 2 million clones, 85% to 95% being singletons. Sequenced sample: naive CD8+ T cells sorted from blood. The receptor source for this set is a young man in good health.

This chain joins TRBV6-1 and TRBJ2-5, with 7 positions matching TRBD1. V lost 1 base and J lost 1; bases outside the gene matches: 12. CDR3 size: 18 residues. The germline V gene has CDR1 MNHNS and CDR2 SASEGT. The CDR3 DNA reads TGTGCCAGCAGTGAAGAGGGTCCGGGGACAGACCTCCAAGAGACCCAGTACTTC. Its protein is CASSEEGPGTDLQETQYF.

The chain has TRBV27 and TRBJ2-3; the match to TRBD2 covers 11 bases. This CDR3 has 17 amino acids. Germline-derived CDR1 and CDR2 are MNHEY and SMNVEV (reference sequence). The V and J ends lost 1 base and 5 bases, in that order; junction bases with no gene match: 8. CDR3 DNA: TGTGCCAGCAGTTTATTATTTAGCGGGGGGGCCTTAGATACGCAGTATTTT. This sequence encodes CASSLLFSGGALDTQYF.

The chain employs TRBV11-3 and TRBJ2-5, with D tentatively TRBD1 or TRBD2 (5 bases each). Looked up from germline, CDR1 is SGHNT and CDR2 is YENEEA. Trimming left V 4 bases short and J 5 bases short, with 11 bases between. The CDR3 spans 13 residues. The CDR3 nucleotides read TGTGCCAGCAGCTCGACCTGGGGGGAGACCCAGTACTTC. It translates to CASSSTWGETQYF.

The chain uses TRBV5-6 and TRBJ1-6; a possible D gene is TRBD1 (6 bases). Deletions cut 0 bases from V and 7 bases from J, with 14 bases between. Germline CDR1 is SGHDT and CDR2 is YYEEEE. The CDR3 contains 16 residues. DNA for the CDR3: TGTGCCAGCAGCTTGGCATTACAGGGTTTCAATTCACCCCTCCACTTT. It translates to CASSLALQGFNSPLHF.

This clone was observed a handful of times. Distinct nucleotide sequences in the sample also encode this CDR3. J is TRBJ2-7 and V is TRBV30; 7 bases agree with TRBD1. With 0 bases clipped from V and 2 bases from J, the junction kept 1 base outside the gene matches. The length of the CDR3 is 13 residues. Germline V gene lookup returns CDR1 GTSNPN and CDR2 SVGIG (reference sequence). CDR3 DNA sequence: TGTGCCTGGAGTGTAGGACAGGCCTACGAGCAGTACTTC. It is translated as CAWSVGQAYEQYF.

V gene TRBV29-1 combines with J gene TRBJ2-3; unclear D gene. CDR3 size: 13 residues. The ends were cut back, 6 bases at V and 4 bases at J, with 14 bases in the middle. Looked up from germline, CDR1 is SQVTM and CDR2 is ANQGSEA. The CDR3 loop reads CSVLKLSSDTQYF. CDR3 bases: TGCAGCGTCCTTAAGTTGAGTTCAGATACGCAGTATTTT.

The chain carries TRBV7-2 and TRBJ2-7, with 9 bases fitting TRBD1. Germline trimming cut 4 bases from V and 3 bases from J; bases unmatched to any gene: 13. Germline assignment: CDR1 SGHTA and CDR2 FQGNSA. This CDR3 region has 17 residues. The CDR3 DNA follows: TGTGCCAGCAGCTCTAGTGTCCGTGACAGGGGGTTCTACGAGCAGTACTTC. Encoded protein: CASSSSVRDRGFYEQYF.

The chain couples TRBV19 to TRBJ2-2; TRBD2 aligns across 8 bases. The germline V gene encodes CDR1 LNHDA and CDR2 SQIVND (reference sequence). V gave up 2 bases and J gave up 1 base; unmatched junction bases: 3. The CDR3 totals 16 residues. The CDR3 here is CASSIMSGGNTGELFF. The CDR3 bases are TGTGCCAGTAGTATAATGAGCGGGGGGAACACCGGGGAGCTGTTTTTT. Supplemented by reference TRBV19 and TRBJ2-2, the full variable domain reads DGGITQSPKYLFRKEGQNVTLSCEQNLNHDAMYWYRQDPGQGLRLIYYSQIVNDFQKGDIAEGYSVSREKKESFPLTVTSAQKNPTAFYLCASSIMSGGNTGELFFGEGSRLTVL.

The chain recombines TRBV20-1 with TRBJ1-1, with D uncertain. In germline, CDR1 is DFQATT, CDR2 SNEGSKA (reference sequence). Trimming took 3 bases from V and 10 from J, leaving 3 bases between them. The CDR3 contains 8 residues. For the CDR3, the DNA is TGCAGTGCTAGTAGAGCTTTCTTT. This gives the protein CSASRAFF.

The chain employs TRBV5-1 and TRBJ1-2; a possible D gene is TRBD1 (5 bases). Per germline, CDR1 SGHRS and CDR2 YFSETQ. V was trimmed by 0 bases and J by 3 bases, leaving 12 bases between them. The CDR3 runs 15 residues. The CDR3 bases are TGCGCCAGCAGCTTGGAGGCAGGGCAGTACTATGGCTACACCTTC. Translating it yields CASSLEAGQYYGYTF.

J is TRBJ2-3 and V is TRBV4-1, with D hard to call. In germline, CDR1 is MGHRA, CDR2 YSYEKL. The CDR3 is 14 amino acids. Trimming removed 0 bases at V and 3 bases at J, with 7 bases between. This chain's CDR3 is CASSQEGRTDTQYF. CDR3 bases: TGCGCCAGCAGCCAAGAGGGTAGGACAGATACGCAGTATTTT.

This clone was seen only once. The identical CDR3 is also encoded by other nucleotide sequences in the sample. This CDR3 is CASSVGGEQYF. DNA for the CDR3: TGTGCCAGCAGTGTCGGCGGCGAGCAGTACTTC. The rearrangement links TRBV2 to TRBJ2-7; no firm D call. V was cut by 4 bases and J by 6 bases, with 7 bases left in between. CDR1 and CDR2 from the germline V gene are SNHLY and FYNNEI. The length of the CDR3 is 11 residues.

As DNA, the CDR3 is TGTGCCAGCAGTTTAACAGGGGTTTGGGAAGCTTTCTTT. This translates into CASSLTGVWEAFF. This chain links TRBV28 with TRBJ1-1; 7 nucleotides align to TRBD1. CDR1 is MDHEN, CDR2 SYDVKM, per germline. Trimming cost V 2 bases and J 8 bases; bases outside gene matches: 5. The CDR3 spans 13 residues.

This clone was seen a single time. The chain is built from TRBV5-6 and TRBJ2-7; TRBD1 aligns across 11 bases. The trim removed 5 bases at V and 6 bases at J, leaving 10 bases unmatched. The germline gives CDR1 SGHDT, CDR2 YYEEEE. This CDR3 has 15 residues. CDR3 nucleotide sequence: TGTGCCAGCAGTCCCTCTGGACAGGGGGCTCTCGAGCAGTACTTC. This codes for CASSPSGQGALEQYF. The full variable domain, in which reference TRBV5-6 and TRBJ2-7 provide the parts outside the CDR3, is DAGVTQSPTHLIKTRGQQVTLRCSPKSGHDTVSWYQQALGQGPQFIFQYYEEEERQRGNFPDRFSGHQFPNYSSELNVNALLLGDSALYLCASSPSGQGALEQYFGPGTRLTVT.

A remark on this clone: At the DNA level, this CDR3 is encoded by other sequences in the same sample as well. The chain links TRBV28 to TRBJ1-5; D ambiguous. V lost 5 bases and J lost 7, with 6 bases in between. From germline, CDR1 is MDHEN and CDR2 SYDVKM. CDR3 size: 11 residues. The CDR3 is CASSLNQPQHF. For the CDR3, the DNA is TGTGCCAGCAGTCTCAACCAGCCCCAGCATTTT.

The rearrangement links TRBV12-1 to TRBJ2-2; the tabulated D call, TRBD2, remains unverified against the DNA. TRBV12-1 is a recognized pseudogene. The CDR3 runs to 16 residues. The CDR3 DNA is TGTGCCAGCAGCCCCGGGACTAGCGGGAGCGGCGGGGAGCTGTTTTTT. Amino acid sequence: CASSPGTSGSGGELFF.

In this sample, this clone turned up a few times. The same CDR3 also results from other DNA sequences found in this sample. The V and J genes are TRBV7-9 and TRBJ2-7; D is possibly TRBD1 (6 bases). Trimming stripped 2 bases from V and 6 bases from J, with 8 bases between. Germline CDR1 reads SEHNR; CDR2 reads FQNEAQ (reference sequence). CDR3 length equals 12 residues. The CDR3 region is CASSLSGVEQYF. The CDR3 DNA is TGTGCCAGCAGCTTATCAGGGGTCGAGCAGTACTTC.

Remarks on this clone: The junction and the germline gene differ at one end; a read error may be behind it. The chain couples TRBV7-7 to TRBJ2-1; 9 positions match TRBD2. The CDR3 extends over 15 amino acids. Germline CDR1 and CDR2: SSHAT and FNYEAQ (reference sequence). CDR3 protein: CASSPGGLAYNEQFF. CDR3 DNA sequence: TGTGCTAGCAGCCCAGGGGGACTAGCTTACAATGAGCAGTTCTTC.

V usage is TRBV6-1 and J usage is TRBJ2-7; D possibly matches TRBD1 or TRBD2 (5 bases each). Germline assignment: CDR1 MNHNS and CDR2 SASEGT. Deletions cut 7 bases from V and 5 bases from J, with 15 bases between. This CDR3 comprises 13 residues. The CDR3 DNA is TGTGCCAGCAACCCCACGGGGCGCAACGAGCAGTACTTC. It encodes CASNPTGRNEQYF.

This chain links TRBV27 with TRBJ2-1; unclear D gene. The V gene's germline CDR1 is MNHEY and CDR2 SMNVEV (reference sequence). This CDR3 is 14 amino acids long. With 8 bases removed from V and 0 bases from J, the gap between germline ends came to 11 bases. CDR3 sequence (DNA): TGTGCCAGCTCGGGCAGTACCTCCTACAATGAGCAGTTCTTC. It encodes CASSGSTSYNEQFF.